The 23 T cell receptor beta chains in this list originate from one sample, sequenced in a study of blood T cell repertoires in COVID-19. TCRdb keeps only in-frame clones here, not all; method: immunoSEQ multiplex PCR. The sample includes almost 250,000 clones, around 87% of them seen just once. Material for sequencing was PBMCs or T cells enriched from blood (not recorded which). These receptors all come from a woman in her forties or fifties who had recovered from COVID-19.

J is TRBJ2-7 and V is TRBV6-5, with 11 nucleotides matching TRBD2. The CDR3 covers 13 residues. The junction had 3 bases not matched to a gene; V was cut back by 6 bases and J by 5 bases. Germline-derived CDR1 and CDR2 are MNHEY and SVGAGI. The CDR3 loop reads CASRPSGRNEQYF. In nucleotides, the CDR3 is TGTGCCAGCAGGCCTAGCGGGAGGAACGAGCAGTACTTC.

The chain recombines TRBV20-1 with TRBJ2-1; D possibly corresponds to TRBD2 (6 bases). The CDR3 covers 11 residues. Germline loops: CDR1 DFQATT, CDR2 SNEGSKA (reference sequence). The CDR3 DNA sequence: TGCAGAGCCGGGAGCTACAATGAGCAGTTCTTC. This encodes CRAGSYNEQFF.

As concerns this clone: A junction boundary mismatches the germline segment, possibly from a read error. This sequence joins TRBV7-7 and TRBJ1-6; D ambiguous. CDR1 is SSHAT and CDR2 is FNYEAQ in the germline V gene (reference sequence). The CDR3 sequence is 17 residues long. In DNA form, the CDR3 reads TGTGCTAGCAGCCACCCCGGGGAATGGATATATAATTCACCCCTCCACTTT. Translated: CASSHPGEWIYNSPLHF.

The chain links TRBV6-5 to TRBJ1-4; TRBD1 agrees at 7 bases. With 7 bases clipped from V and 2 bases from J, the junction kept 7 bases outside the gene matches. CDR3 length: 15 residues. CDR1 is MNHEY and CDR2 is SVGAGI in the germline V gene. Here the CDR3 reads CASIQTGPTNEKLFF. Written as DNA, the CDR3 is TGTGCCAGCATTCAGACAGGGCCTACTAATGAAAAACTGTTTTTT.

This sequence joins TRBV19 and TRBJ1-3; D is unclear. The CDR3 is 14 amino acids. Trimming removed 3 bases from V and 7 bases from J, with 13 bases in between. CDR1 is LNHDA and CDR2 is SQIVND in the germline V gene (reference sequence). This CDR3 is CASSMTKPRNTIYF. The CDR3 DNA reads TGTGCCAGTAGTATGACCAAACCCAGGAACACCATATATTTT. Using reference TRBV19 and TRBJ1-3 for the parts outside the CDR3, the full variable domain is DGGITQSPKYLFRKEGQNVTLSCEQNLNHDAMYWYRQDPGQGLRLIYYSQIVNDFQKGDIAEGYSVSREKKESFPLTVTSAQKNPTAFYLCASSMTKPRNTIYFGEGSWLTVV.

This clone was found once. This chain connects TRBV19 to TRBJ1-2, with TRBD1 identical over 7 bases. This CDR3 spans 16 amino acids. CDR1 LNHDA and CDR2 SQIVND come from the germline V gene (reference sequence). Trimming at V came to 3 bases and at J to 5 bases, leaving 12 bases not matched to a gene. The CDR3 loop reads CASSMRGQALQYGYTF. The DNA of the CDR3 is TGTGCCAGTAGTATGAGGGGGCAGGCTCTTCAGTATGGCTACACCTTC.

Notes on this clone: Different DNA sequences within this sample yield the same CDR3. The chain joins TRBV5-1 to TRBJ2-5, with D maybe TRBD1 (6 bases). CDR1 is SGHRS and CDR2 is YFSETQ in the germline V gene. The germline V and J ends were trimmed by 0 bases and 2 bases, with 8 bases remaining between them. CDR3 length: 14 residues. This chain's CDR3 is CASSLVGQQETQYF. The CDR3 nucleotides read TGCGCCAGCAGCTTGGTGGGACAACAAGAGACCCAGTACTTC. Drawing the rest from reference TRBV5-1 and TRBJ2-5, the complete variable domain is KAGVTQTPRYLIKTRGQQVTLSCSPISGHRSVSWYQQTPGQGLQFLFEYFSETQRNKGNFPGRFSGRQFSNSRSEMNVSTLELGDSALYLCASSLVGQQETQYFGPGTRLLVL.

For the CDR3, the DNA is TGTGCCAGCTCACCTTATAGGACAGGGGGCGTGAGCGAAAAACTGTTTTTT. Residues: CASSPYRTGGVSEKLFF. This chain connects TRBV18 to TRBJ1-4, with 11 bases matching TRBD1. With V trimmed by 3 bases and J by 8 bases, 11 bases remained unmatched. CDR3 length: 17 residues. Germline V CDR1 and CDR2: KGHSH, LQKENI.

The gene calls are TRBV15 and TRBJ2-1, with D tentatively TRBD2 (5 bases). Trimming removed 8 bases from V and 2 bases from J, with 10 bases in between. Germline CDR1 LNHNV, CDR2 YYDKDF (reference sequence). The length of the CDR3 is 13 residues. The chain's CDR3 is CATSRRPYNEQFF. The CDR3 bases are TGTGCCACCTCCAGGAGGCCCTACAATGAGCAGTTCTTC. Supplemented by reference TRBV15 and TRBJ2-1, the full variable domain reads DAMVIQNPRYQVTQFGKPVTLSCSQTLNHNVMYWYQQKSSQAPKLLFHYYDKDFNNEADTPDNFQSRRPNTSFCFLDIRSPGLGDTAMYLCATSRRPYNEQFFGPGTRLTVL.

The table lists this clone with a count of one. The chain has TRBV19 and TRBJ1-1; maybe TRBD1 (6 bases). Trimming stripped 5 bases from V and 4 bases from J, with 11 bases between. The germline gives CDR1 LNHDA, CDR2 SQIVND (reference sequence). This CDR3 region has 13 residues. The DNA for the CDR3 is TGTGCCAGTAGTGGGGACAAGGGCACTGAAGCTTTCTTT. This sequence encodes CASSGDKGTEAFF. Supplemented by reference TRBV19 and TRBJ1-1, the full variable domain reads DGGITQSPKYLFRKEGQNVTLSCEQNLNHDAMYWYRQDPGQGLRLIYYSQIVNDFQKGDIAEGYSVSREKKESFPLTVTSAQKNPTAFYLCASSGDKGTEAFFGQGTRLTVV.

This rearrangement joins TRBV6-5 to TRBJ2-7, with D possibly TRBD1 on 6 matching bases. V lost 9 bases and J 4 bases, leaving 19 bases between the germline ends. Germline V gives CDR1 MNHEY, CDR2 SVGAGI. The CDR3 extends over 14 amino acids. The CDR3 bases are TGTGCCAGTGCTCTTGGGGGCATGAGGTACGAGCAGTACTTC. Translation gives CASALGGMRYEQYF.

This rearrangement joins TRBV27 to TRBJ1-4; 8 bases line up with TRBD1. The CDR3 runs to 14 residues. V trimming: 6 bases; J trimming: 9 bases; junction bases outside the gene matches: 9. The germline gives CDR1 MNHEY, CDR2 SMNVEV (reference sequence). CDR3 sequence: CASSPDRGMKKLFF. The CDR3 DNA follows: TGTGCCAGCAGCCCCGACAGGGGAATGAAAAAACTGTTTTTT.

This clone was observed once. The CDR3 bases are TGTGCCAGCAGAGGGGGGGTCACAGATACGCAGTATTTT. Protein: CASRGGVTDTQYF. V is TRBV6-5 and J is TRBJ2-3; D possibly corresponds to TRBD2 (7 bases). The CDR3 length is 13 residues. The V end lost 6 bases, the J end lost 2 bases, and 9 bases lay between the germline ends. Germline V gene data show CDR1 as MNHEY and CDR2 as SVGAGI.

This chain links TRBV5-4 with TRBJ1-1; TRBD1 agrees at 10 bases. The CDR3 is 16 residues long. After removal of 7 bases from V and 2 bases from J, the junction contained 11 bases not matched to a gene. Germline CDR1 SGHNT, CDR2 YYREEE (reference sequence). CDR3 sequence: CASRKTGGMGNTEAFF. The CDR3 nucleotides are TGTGCCAGCCGAAAGACAGGGGGCATGGGAAACACTGAAGCTTTCTTT.

The rearrangement links TRBV5-1 to TRBJ2-3; D is unresolved. There are 15 residues in the CDR3. V lost 3 bases, J lost 0 bases, and 11 bases lay in between. CDR1 and CDR2 from the germline V gene are SGHRS and YFSETQ. The DNA of the CDR3 is TGCGCCAGCAGCTACTCCCAACGAAGCACAGATACGCAGTATTTT. The encoded protein is CASSYSQRSTDTQYF.

This clone was detected once. This chain uses TRBV27 with TRBJ2-1; 13 nucleotides agree with TRBD2. Trimming at V came to 6 bases and at J to 6 bases, leaving 5 bases not matched to a gene. The CDR3 sequence is 15 residues long. CDR1 MNHEY and CDR2 SMNVEV come from the germline V gene (reference sequence). The CDR3 sequence is CASSITSGRANEQFF. CDR3 coding DNA: TGTGCCAGCAGCATTACTAGCGGGAGGGCCAATGAGCAGTTCTTC.

The chain carries TRBV11-2 and TRBJ2-1; D is undetermined. The length of the CDR3 is 13 residues. The ends were cut back, 0 bases at V and 9 bases at J, with 9 bases in the middle. Germline CDR1 reads SGHAT; CDR2 reads FQNNGV. Here the CDR3 reads CASSLDATGEQFF. CDR3 coding DNA: TGTGCCAGCAGCTTAGATGCTACGGGTGAGCAGTTCTTC.

The V gene is TRBV28, the J gene TRBJ2-5; 12 bases map to TRBD1. With V trimmed by 6 bases and J by 5 bases, 16 bases remained unmatched. The CDR3 is 18 residues long. CDR1 is MDHEN, CDR2 SYDVKM, per germline. CDR3 residues: CASSFPEPGTGGAETQYF. The DNA of the CDR3 is TGTGCCAGCAGCTTCCCCGAACCCGGGACAGGGGGCGCGGAGACCCAGTACTTC.

This rearrangement joins TRBV7-2 to TRBJ2-1, with TRBD2 identical over 11 bases. This CDR3 region has 14 residues. The germline CDR1 and CDR2 sequences are SGHTA and FQGNSA. Trimming at V came to 5 bases and at J to 8 bases, leaving 5 bases not matched to a gene. DNA of the CDR3: TGTGCCAGCAGCCCAACTAGCGGGAGCCATGAGCAGTTCTTC. Residues: CASSPTSGSHEQFF.

V gene TRBV6-5 combines with J gene TRBJ2-3; 10 bases fit TRBD1. Per germline, CDR1 MNHEY and CDR2 SVGAGI. This CDR3 contains 15 residues. J lost 7 bases, V lost 5 bases, and 9 bases had no gene match. The DNA of the CDR3 is TGTGCCAGCAGTCCCCGACAGGGGGCGTCTTATACGCAGTATTTT. Amino acids: CASSPRQGASYTQYF.

V usage is TRBV5-1 and J usage is TRBJ2-5; no clear D gene. The V gene's germline CDR1 is SGHRS and CDR2 YFSETQ. Trimming left V 5 bases short and J 5 bases short, with 13 bases between. The CDR3 consists of 13 residues. CDR3 nucleotide sequence: TGCGCCAGCAGGGCTTCAGGTGTGGAGACCCAGTACTTC. It encodes CASRASGVETQYF.

The chain recombines TRBV6-1 with TRBJ2-5; possibly TRBD1 for D (6 bases). Trimming took 4 bases from V and 5 from J, leaving 8 bases between them. Germline CDR1 reads MNHNS; CDR2 reads SASEGT. The CDR3 extends over 12 amino acids. The CDR3 reads CASSGGQETQYF. CDR3 nucleotide sequence: TGTGCCAGCAGTGGGGGGCAGGAGACCCAGTACTTC.

This clone was seen a few times. This chain connects TRBV27 to TRBJ2-3; 7 bases fit TRBD2. This CDR3 comprises 13 residues. Per germline, CDR1 MNHEY and CDR2 SMNVEV (reference sequence). With V trimmed by 0 bases and J by 8 bases, 2 bases remained unmatched. The CDR3 loop is CASSLSRGGTQYF. The CDR3, as DNA: TGTGCCAGCAGTTTATCCCGCGGGGGTACGCAGTATTTT.